Below are 12 T cell receptor beta chains sequenced from a single sample in a study of human T cells and chemical hapten exposure. Time point: patch test 2, 6 weeks after DPC sensitization. The sample's treatment: therapeutic diphenylcyclopropenone sensitization with weekly scalp DPC. TCRdb fed the RACE reads into MiXCR, producing one record per CDR3 protein. The sample shows about 380,000 distinct CDR3 sequences, roughly 6.3% of them seen only once. Here the sequenced sample was whole blood, taken in connection with sensitization to the hapten diphenylcyclopropenone (DPC). The receptors originated from a woman younger than 35 with alopecia areata. Some clones in this sample may be carry-over from other donors' samples.

This clonotype was detected many times. This sequence joins TRBV12-3 or TRBV12-4 and TRBJ1-5; no firm D call. The V gene lost 1 base and the J gene lost 4 bases, with 11 bases spanning the gap. The CDR3 is 15 amino acids. CDR3 DNA: TGTGCCAGCAGTTTAGGGTCAGTGGGAAATCAGCCCCAGCATTTT. The encoded protein is CASSLGSVGNQPQHF.

This clonotype was observed at least ten times. The chain combines TRBV20-1 with TRBJ1-4; D might be TRBD1 (5 bases). This CDR3 spans 15 amino acids. The germline gives CDR1 DFQATT, CDR2 SNEGSKA (reference sequence). The V end was cut by 0 bases, the J end by 7 bases, with 15 bases between. This CDR3 reads CSARDLGAGREKLFF. The CDR3 coding sequence is TGCAGTGCTAGAGATTTAGGGGCAGGACGTGAAAAACTGTTTTTT.

The sample holds a few counts of this clonotype. The genes are TRBV2 and TRBJ1-1, with D unclear. This CDR3 is 14 amino acids long. Between the trimmed V and J ends, which lost 6 bases and 5 bases, there was a span of 16 bases. Germline-derived CDR1 and CDR2 are SNHLY and FYNNEI. The CDR3 nucleotides are TGTGCCAGCAGCTTAGGATCCTATAAGACTGAAGCTTTCTTT. Protein product: CASSLGSYKTEAFF.

The V and J genes are TRBV20-1 and TRBJ1-1; 10 bases are shared with TRBD1. V lost 5 bases, J lost 10 bases, and 10 bases stayed unmatched. CDR1 is DFQATT and CDR2 is SNEGSKA in the germline V gene (reference sequence). The CDR3 loop spans 13 amino acids. CDR3 DNA: TGCAGTGCTTGGACAGGGGGACCGTCTATAGCTTTCTTT. Protein sequence: CSAWTGGPSIAFF.

This clonotype appeared many times. The V and J genes are TRBV4-3 and TRBJ2-3, with TRBD2 matching over 7 bases. The CDR3 runs 15 residues. Per germline, CDR1 LGHNA and CDR2 YSLEER. Trimming cost V 1 base and J 4 bases; bases outside gene matches: 5. This CDR3 is CASSQGGGGADTQYF. DNA for the CDR3: TGCGCCAGCAGCCAAGGGGGCGGGGGTGCAGATACGCAGTATTTT.

This clonotype appeared many times. The chain uses TRBV14 and TRBJ1-1; no clear D. V shed 0 bases and J shed 1 base, with 12 bases lying between them. The CDR3 sequence is 16 residues long. Germline CDR1 SGHDN, CDR2 FVKESK. The CDR3 coding sequence is TGTGCCAGCAGCCAAGATGTAACGGTAGCGAACACTGAAGCTTTCTTT. Translation: CASSQDVTVANTEAFF.

The table lists this clonotype with many counts. The chain couples TRBV20-1 to TRBJ1-5; the match to TRBD1 covers 8 bases. The CDR3 consists of 17 residues. V shed 0 bases and J 3 bases; nucleotides not matched to a gene: 10. Germline-derived CDR1 and CDR2 are DFQATT and SNEGSKA (reference sequence). The CDR3 region is CSARDQDRVLFNQPQHF. The CDR3 nucleotides are TGCAGTGCTAGAGATCAGGACAGGGTCCTGTTCAATCAGCCCCAGCATTTT.

In this sample, this clonotype turned up a few times. V gene TRBV5-4 combines with J gene TRBJ1-4; 8 nucleotides match TRBD1. The V and J ends lost 4 bases and 5 bases, in that order; junction bases with no gene match: 1. The CDR3 extends over 13 amino acids. Germline lookup yields CDR1 SGHNT and CDR2 YYREEE (reference sequence). CDR3 sequence: CASSDRGNEKLFF. The CDR3 DNA sequence: TGTGCCAGCAGCGACAGGGGAAATGAAAAACTGTTTTTT.

This rearrangement joins TRBV12-3 or TRBV12-4 to TRBJ1-2; a weak D match, TRBD1 (6 bases). Trimming left V 6 bases short and J 5 bases short, with 19 bases between. This CDR3 region has 15 residues. CDR3: CASRPTNRVGYGYTF. The CDR3 DNA follows: TGTGCCAGCAGGCCTACCAACAGGGTTGGGTATGGCTACACCTTC.

Ten or more counts support this clonotype. The chain combines TRBV6-6 with TRBJ1-1; D remains unclear. Germline V gene lookup returns CDR1 MNHNY and CDR2 SVGAGI (reference sequence). Trimming took 4 bases from V and 5 from J, leaving 11 bases between them. CDR3 length equals 13 residues. In DNA, the CDR3 is TGTGCCAGCAGTTCCGCCGAAGGGACTGAAGCTTTCTTT. Residues: CASSSAEGTEAFF.

This clonotype has a count of ten or more. The CDR3 DNA follows: TGTGCCAGCCAGGGCCTTAATCAGCCCCAGCATTTT. Its protein is CASQGLNQPQHF. The genes are TRBV28 and TRBJ1-5; tentative D call: TRBD1 (5 bases). Germline V gene sequence: CDR1 MDHEN, CDR2 SYDVKM. Trimming removed 8 bases from V and 4 bases from J, with 9 bases in between. CDR3 length: 12 residues.

The gene calls are TRBV12-3 or TRBV12-4 and TRBJ2-1; 8 bases align to TRBD1. V lost 6 bases to trimming and J lost 0 bases; unmatched junction nucleotides: 7. This CDR3 is 16 amino acids long. This CDR3 is CASSSDRESSYNEQFF. The DNA of the CDR3 is TGTGCCAGCAGCTCGGACAGGGAAAGCTCCTACAATGAGCAGTTCTTC.